This T cell receptor (beta chain) was found in a study of blood T cell repertoires in COVID-19. Study-level information: Acute and convalescent COVID-19 specimens originated in the United States, Italy and Spain.

The CDR3 is 16 residues long. With 4 bases removed from V and 1 base from J, the gap between germline ends came to 13 bases. Looked up from germline, CDR1 is MGHRA and CDR2 is YSYEKL. As handled by the study authors: Estimates of nucleated cell counts were drawn from the amplification of reference gene primers. TCRdb's table, derived via immunoSEQ multiplex PCR, lists solely in-frame clones and lacks some. That table gives V, J and clone size, and the DNA gave D and trimming. The top ten hold 1.5% to 2% of the sample, which has a few hundred thousand clones, over 85% seen once. Cohort placement rested on clinical history that participants reported themselves.

Sequences were obtained from PBMCs or T cells enriched from blood (not recorded which). The J gene is TRBJ1-4, the V gene TRBV4-1; TRBD1 is a possible D gene (5 bases). The receptor was isolated from a woman younger than 45 who had recovered from COVID-19. The CDR3 sequence: CASSPWGLGTNEKLFF. CDR3 in DNA: TGCGCCAGCAGCCCCTGGGGCCTGGGAACTAATGAAAAACTGTTTTTT.